The following is a TCR beta chain sequence with its context. Only a few counts were recorded for this clonotype. No cognate antigen has been identified for it. Qualities for individual bases were not recorded, and no much larger clone is one base off. Reading from cysteine to phenylalanine, the CDR3 counts 16 amino acids. Only the CDR3 portion is preserved as DNA: 48 bases, with reading frame beginning at the first base. Trimming takes 5 bases off V and 3 bases off J; junction bases not matched to a gene: 7. The data were obtained in a study of T cell repertoires in cytomegalovirus infection (dated by TCRdb to the late 2010s). Context from the whole study: The peptide stimulations were aimed at well-studied HLA-B-restricted epitopes as well as recently identified HLA-C-restricted CMV epitopes, whose presentation resists viral immunomodulation. Donor HLA type was relevant to the analysis, as public TCR beta signatures indicated carriage of CMV infection together with the matching HLA type. The research as a whole found: The ex vivo response was dominated by HLA-C-restricted CMV-specific TCR beta clonotypes, and the single most frequent clonotype in two of eight donors was supplied by these HLA-C-restricted clonotypes. In both this cohort and an independent roughly 350-donor cohort, the cumulative frequency of public TCR beta family members distinguished carriers of CMV infection plus the relevant HLA type.

This sample's treatment or condition label indicates: in vitro stimulation with specific CMV peptide epitopes to enrich CMV-specific T cells. Data came from an Illumina HiSeq 1500. TCRdb reworked the public reads: Q25 trimming with fastp, MiXCR clone assembly, productive beta chains retained. Each CDR3 protein appears once, grouped with its most common genes and DNA. This sample comprises about 330,000 distinct CDR3 sequences, about 34% of them detected only once. The leading ten clones occupy less than 15% of the sample. Here the chain combines TRBV12-3 or TRBV12-4 and TRBJ1-5, with 10 central nucleotides matching TRBD1. The origin of this receptor is a human donor in good health (CMV status not recorded). Some clones in this sample may be carry-over from other donors' samples. The sequencing used cultured PBMCs, collected from culture after CMV antigen stimulation. This receptor has the CDR3 CASSRDRGLPNQPQHF. The DNA sequence is given as TGTGCCAGCAGTCGGGACAGGGGTCTTCCCAATCAGCCCCAGCATTTT.